Below, 20 T cell receptor beta chains from the same sample are listed, as sequenced in a study of CD8 T cells in Susac syndrome. RNA was extracted with the RNeasy kit, and a quantity of about 0.45 to 1 ug was reverse transcribed using random hexamers. MiXCR, run by TCRdb on the immunoSEQ multiplex PCR reads, gives a single entry per CDR3 protein. The sample includes 150,000 or so distinct CDR3 sequences, roughly 95% seen only once; the top ten take roughly 0.12%. The sample consisted of CD4+ T cells from PBMCs. These receptors originate from a human donor with Susac syndrome.

The chain has TRBV20-1 and TRBJ2-1; D gene ambiguous. Germline CDR1 is DFQATT and CDR2 is SNEGSKA (reference sequence). V lost 6 bases to trimming and J lost 9 bases, with 21 bases between them. CDR3 size: 14 residues. CDR3 region: CSAPMGRVGFEQFF. CDR3 nucleotides: TGCAGTGCCCCGATGGGAAGGGTAGGGTTTGAGCAGTTCTTC.

The rearrangement uses TRBV4-1 and TRBJ1-1; the D gene is possibly TRBD1 (6 bases). CDR1 is MGHRA and CDR2 is YSYEKL in the germline V gene. The CDR3 has 15 amino acids. Trimming left V 2 bases short and J 0 bases short, with 10 bases between. Here the CDR3 DNA reads TGCGCCAGCAGCCAAACGGGACACCTGAACACTGAAGCTTTCTTT. It codes for CASSQTGHLNTEAFF.

The chain joins TRBV7-8 to TRBJ1-2; 7 bases agree with TRBD1. CDR3 length: 14 amino acids. The germline V gene encodes CDR1 SGHVS and CDR2 FQNEAQ. V gave up 1 base and J gave up 1 base; unmatched junction bases: 0. The CDR3 DNA sequence: TGTGCCAGCAGCTTAGGGGACAGTAACTATGGCTACACCTTC. It translates to CASSLGDSNYGYTF.

The chain uses TRBV20-1 and TRBJ2-2; 10 positions match TRBD1. V was clipped by 6 bases and J by 3 bases; unmatched bases: 7. Germline-derived CDR1 and CDR2 are DFQATT and SNEGSKA (reference sequence). This CDR3 spans 15 amino acids. The CDR3 here is CSASWTGGYTGELFF. The CDR3 DNA reads as TGCAGTGCATCATGGACAGGGGGTTACACCGGGGAGCTGTTTTTT.

The sample holds one count of this clonotype. V is TRBV30 and J is TRBJ2-1; 11 bases align to TRBD2. Germline lookup yields CDR1 GTSNPN and CDR2 SVGIG (reference sequence). V gave up 0 bases and J gave up 9 bases; unmatched junction bases: 7. The CDR3 covers 15 residues. Here the CDR3 DNA reads TGTGCCTGGAGTGTACTGACTAGCGGGAATTCTGAGCAGTTCTTC. Its translation is CAWSVLTSGNSEQFF.

This chain uses TRBV20-1 with TRBJ2-1, with D perhaps TRBD1 (5 bases). The length of the CDR3 is 10 residues. Germline assignment: CDR1 DFQATT and CDR2 SNEGSKA (reference sequence). The V and J ends lost 7 bases and 7 bases respectively, with 8 bases between them. The CDR3, as DNA: TGCAGTGGGGGCGGTAATGAGCAGTTCTTC. This encodes CSGGGNEQFF.

This clonotype was picked up one time. The chain couples TRBV29-1 to TRBJ1-1, with D possibly being TRBD1 (6 bases). V lost 6 bases and J lost 6, with 11 bases in between. The CDR3 is 11 residues long. Germline V gene data show CDR1 as SQVTM and CDR2 as ANQGSEA. CDR3 coding DNA: TGCAGCGTGGTACAGGGATCTGAAGCTTTCTTT. Its protein product is CSVVQGSEAFF.

This clonotype was detected once. This sequence joins TRBV14 and TRBJ2-3; D possibly corresponds to TRBD2 (6 bases). Trimming cost V 1 base and J 3 bases, with 14 bases left between them. The CDR3 is 16 residues long. Germline V lookup: CDR1 SGHDN, CDR2 FVKESK. Here the CDR3 DNA reads TGTGCCAGCAGCCAAGGCAAACTAGCCGGGACAGATACGCAGTATTTT. The encoded protein is CASSQGKLAGTDTQYF.

The chain is built from TRBV15 and TRBJ1-5, with TRBD1 matching over 8 bases. CDR3 length: 17 residues. With V trimmed by 0 bases and J by 6 bases, 10 bases remained unmatched. Germline V lookup: CDR1 LNHNV, CDR2 YYDKDF (reference sequence). The DNA of the CDR3 is TGTGCCACCAGCAGAGACCCAGGACAGGGAAGGTTTCAGCCCCAGCATTTT. Encoded protein: CATSRDPGQGRFQPQHF.

The V and J genes are TRBV29-1 and TRBJ2-7; a weak D match, TRBD1 (6 bases). Germline CDR1 is SQVTM and CDR2 is ANQGSEA. The length of the CDR3 is 11 residues. The V end was cut by 7 bases, the J end by 3 bases, with 10 bases between. This CDR3 is CSGQTGYEQYF. DNA for the CDR3: TGCAGCGGACAGACAGGCTACGAGCAGTACTTC.

The gene calls are TRBV5-1 and TRBJ1-1; D ambiguous. Germline V gene data show CDR1 as SGHRS and CDR2 as YFSETQ. With 0 bases removed from V and 11 bases from J, the gap between germline ends came to 14 bases. This CDR3 is 13 amino acids long. This CDR3 is CASSLASRSLAFF. In DNA, the CDR3 is TGCGCCAGCAGCTTGGCGTCTCGGTCGTTGGCTTTCTTT. Combining the CDR3 with reference TRBV5-1 and TRBJ1-1 gives the whole variable domain KAGVTQTPRYLIKTRGQQVTLSCSPISGHRSVSWYQQTPGQGLQFLFEYFSETQRNKGNFPGRFSGRQFSNSRSEMNVSTLELGDSALYLCASSLASRSLAFFGQGTRLTVV.

This chain joins TRBV29-1 and TRBJ1-1; 7 bases align to TRBD1. The V gene's germline CDR1 is SQVTM and CDR2 ANQGSEA. Losses at the gene ends were 5 bases for V and 7 bases for J; bases not matched to a gene: 10. The CDR3 has 13 residues. The CDR3 DNA is TGCAGCGTTACCTACAGGCGACAGGGTGAAGCTTTCTTT. It yields the protein CSVTYRRQGEAFF.

The chain recombines TRBV25-1 with TRBJ1-3; D call uncertain. CDR1 MGHDK and CDR2 SYGVNS come from the germline V gene. The CDR3 is 14 amino acids. V lost 3 bases and J 4 bases, leaving 10 bases between the germline ends. DNA of the CDR3: TGTGCCAGCAGTGACCAAACACTCGGAAACACCATATATTTT. Translation: CASSDQTLGNTIYF. Supplemented by reference TRBV25-1 and TRBJ1-3, the full variable domain reads EADIYQTPRYLVIGTGKKITLECSQTMGHDKMYWYQQDPGMELHLIHYSYGVNSTEKGDLSSESTVSRIRTEHFPLTLESARPSHTSQYLCASSDQTLGNTIYFGEGSWLTVV.

The chain employs TRBV29-1 and TRBJ2-7; D is uncertain. This CDR3 is built from 11 residues. V was trimmed by 8 bases and J by 6 bases, leaving 14 bases between them. The germline V gene has CDR1 SQVTM and CDR2 ANQGSEA. The CDR3 DNA reads TGCAGCCTCCGGTGGGGATCCGAGCAGTACTTC. Translation: CSLRWGSEQYF.

The chain couples TRBV10-3 to TRBJ2-7; 8 positions match TRBD1. CDR1 is ENHRY, CDR2 SYGVKD, per germline. Trimming took 10 bases from V and 5 from J; bases not matched to a gene: 10. The CDR3 runs to 13 residues. CDR3 DNA sequence: TGTGCCAGCGAGACAGGGGTCCTCGACGAGCAGTACGTC. This gives the protein CASETGVLDEQYV.

The chain is built from TRBV28 and TRBJ2-4; TRBD2 agrees at 9 bases. Germline trimming cut 10 bases from V and 8 bases from J; bases unmatched to any gene: 15. CDR3 length equals 15 residues. Germline V CDR1 and CDR2: MDHEN, SYDVKM. The CDR3 bases are TGTGCCATCTCCTCCGGGGCGGGAGGGCCGGACATTCAGTACTTC. This encodes CAISSGAGGPDIQYF.

This sequence joins TRBV4-3 and TRBJ2-5; 7 positions agree with TRBD1. Germline CDR1 is LGHNA and CDR2 is YSLEER. The J segment lost 0 bases and the V segment lost 3 bases, leaving 4 bases of the junction unmatched. The CDR3 runs to 15 residues. The DNA of the CDR3 is TGCGCCAGCAGCCATGACAGGGCCTACCAAGAGACCCAGTACTTC. It yields the protein CASSHDRAYQETQYF.

The gene calls are TRBV30 and TRBJ2-3; a weak D match, TRBD2 (5 bases). Germline V gene lookup returns CDR1 GTSNPN and CDR2 SVGIG (reference sequence). The CDR3 is made up of 14 amino acids. Deletions cut 2 bases from V and 0 bases from J, with 9 bases between. The chain's CDR3 is CAWSRGSSTDTQYF. The DNA of the CDR3 is TGTGCCTGGAGTAGAGGGTCTAGCACAGATACGCAGTATTTT.

V and J are TRBV19 and TRBJ2-1; the match to TRBD1 covers 9 bases. This CDR3 contains 14 residues. Germline assignment: CDR1 LNHDA and CDR2 SQIVND (reference sequence). The J segment lost 0 bases and the V segment lost 6 bases, leaving 0 bases of the junction unmatched. Here the CDR3 reads CASRTGGSYNEQFF. The CDR3 DNA reads TGTGCCAGTAGGACAGGGGGCTCCTACAATGAGCAGTTCTTC.

J is TRBJ1-2 and V is TRBV20-1, with D possibly being TRBD1 (6 bases). The CDR3 loop spans 12 amino acids. The germline V gene encodes CDR1 DFQATT and CDR2 SNEGSKA (reference sequence). Trimming pared 6 bases from V and 4 bases from J, leaving 12 bases between. CDR3 loop: CSARQGPYGYTF. The CDR3 DNA sequence: TGCAGTGCCCGCCAGGGGCCCTATGGCTACACCTTC.